This TCR beta chain was captured by sequencing in a study of PD-1 blockade in classical Hodgkin lymphoma. Findings and caveats of the study: Patients with a complete response exhibited baseline diversity comparable to newly diagnosed patients.

Only in-frame clones appear in the TCRdb table, and some are missing; sequencing was by immunoSEQ multiplex PCR. The sample consists of tens of thousands of clones, 89% of them appearing once. The patients all showed relapse after autologous stem cell transplantation, while their brentuximab vedotin exposure varied. This clone was counted only a few times. What it binds is unknown. The CDR3 contains 16 residues. Trimming took 1 base from V and 2 from J; bases not matched to a gene: 7. The V gene's germline CDR1 is MNHNS and CDR2 SASEGT. V gene TRBV6-1 combines with J gene TRBJ2-5; 7 bases are shared with TRBD2. Sequencing was performed on peripheral blood mononuclear cells (PBMCs), taken before the second cycle of nivolumab. The sequence was collected from a human donor with classical Hodgkin lymphoma. CDR3 amino acids: CASSEVASGPQETQYF. In DNA form, the CDR3 reads TGTGCCAGCAGTGAAGTGGCTAGCGGACCTCAAGAGACCCAGTACTTC.